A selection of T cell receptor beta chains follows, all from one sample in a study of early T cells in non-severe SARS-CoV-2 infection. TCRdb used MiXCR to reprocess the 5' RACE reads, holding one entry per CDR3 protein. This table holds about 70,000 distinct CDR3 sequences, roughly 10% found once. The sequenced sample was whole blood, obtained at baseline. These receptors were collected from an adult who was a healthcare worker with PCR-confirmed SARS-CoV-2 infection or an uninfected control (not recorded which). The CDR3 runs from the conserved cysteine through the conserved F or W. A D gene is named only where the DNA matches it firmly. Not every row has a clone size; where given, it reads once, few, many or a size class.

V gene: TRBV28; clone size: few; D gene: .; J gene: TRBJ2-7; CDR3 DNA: TGTGCCAGCAGTTTACATCGCCGATACTTCTACGAGCAGTACTTC; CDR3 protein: CASSLHRRYFYEQYF
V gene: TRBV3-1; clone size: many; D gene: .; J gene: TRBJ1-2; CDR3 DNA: TGTGCCAGCAGCCAAACTTATCGTGGCTACACCTTC; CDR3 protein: CASSQTYRGYTF
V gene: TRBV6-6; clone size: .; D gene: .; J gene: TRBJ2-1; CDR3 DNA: TGTGCCAGCAGTCACTCGGTGGGTCACAATGAGCAGTTCTTC; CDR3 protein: CASSHSVGHNEQFF
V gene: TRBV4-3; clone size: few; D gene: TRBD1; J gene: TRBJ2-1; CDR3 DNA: TGCGCCAGCAGCCAAGATCCTTCGTGGCAGGGGGCGGGGAATGAGCAGTTCTTC; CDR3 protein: CASSQDPSWQGAGNEQFF
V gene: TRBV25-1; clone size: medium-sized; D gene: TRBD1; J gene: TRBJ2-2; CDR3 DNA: TGTGCCAGCAGCCGGGACAGCTACACCGGGGAGCTGTTTTTT; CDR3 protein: CASSRDSYTGELFF
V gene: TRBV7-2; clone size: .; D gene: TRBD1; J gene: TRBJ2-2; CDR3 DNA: TGTGCCAGCACCCGAGTACCCGGGACAGGGATTGACGGGGAGCTGTTTTTT; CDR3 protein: CASTRVPGTGIDGELFF
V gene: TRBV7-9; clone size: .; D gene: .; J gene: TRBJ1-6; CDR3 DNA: TGTGCCAGCAGCCCCCGACGGGCTTCCCTCCACTTT; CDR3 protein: CASSPRRASLHF
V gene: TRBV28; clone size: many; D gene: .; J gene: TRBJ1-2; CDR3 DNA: TGTGCCAGCAGTTATGGGGGGAAAGTTGCCTATGGCTACACCTTC; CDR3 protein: CASSYGGKVAYGYTF
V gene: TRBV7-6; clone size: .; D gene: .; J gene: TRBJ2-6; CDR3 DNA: TGTGCCAGCAGCTTAGTAGGGCAGACTGGGGCCAACGTCCTGACTTTC; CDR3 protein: CASSLVGQTGANVLTF
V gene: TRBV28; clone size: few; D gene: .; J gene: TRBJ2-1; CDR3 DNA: TGTGCCAGCAGTTTATGGGGTAAAGAGCAGTTCTTC; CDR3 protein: CASSLWGKEQFF
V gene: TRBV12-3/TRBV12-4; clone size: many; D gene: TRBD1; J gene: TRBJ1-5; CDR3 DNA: TGTGCCAGCAGACGTGGGACAGGGGGAAGCAATCAGCCCCAGCATTTT; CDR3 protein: CASRRGTGGSNQPQHF
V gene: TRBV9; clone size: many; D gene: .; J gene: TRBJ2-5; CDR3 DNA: TGTGCCAGCAGCGTATCCTCAGCGACGGAGACCCAGTACTTC; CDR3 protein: CASSVSSATETQYF
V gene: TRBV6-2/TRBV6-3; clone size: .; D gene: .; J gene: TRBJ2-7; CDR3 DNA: TGTGCCAGCAGTCCCCGCAGGGCAAGGTCCTACGAGCAGTACTTC; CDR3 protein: CASSPRRARSYEQYF
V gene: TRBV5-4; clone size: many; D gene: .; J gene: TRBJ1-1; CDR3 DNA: TGTGCCAGCAGCTTCAGGGGACACCATGAAGCTTTCTTT; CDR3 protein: CASSFRGHHEAFF
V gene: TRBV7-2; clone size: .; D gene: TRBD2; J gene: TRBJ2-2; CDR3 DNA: TGTGCCAGCAGCCTAAGAATAGCGGGACCGAACACCGGGGAGCTGTTTTTT; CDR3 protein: CASSLRIAGPNTGELFF
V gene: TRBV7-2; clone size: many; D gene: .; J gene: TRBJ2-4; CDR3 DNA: TGTGCCAGCAGCTACCGGGACGTTCAGTACTTC; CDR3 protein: CASSYRDVQYF
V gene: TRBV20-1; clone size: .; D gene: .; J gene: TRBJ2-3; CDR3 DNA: TGCAGTGCCCTTTTAGGTGGGAGCGCAGATACGCAGTATTTT; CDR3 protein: CSALLGGSADTQYF
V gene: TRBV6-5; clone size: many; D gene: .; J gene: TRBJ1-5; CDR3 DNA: TGTGCCGTCGGTGTGGGGTACAATCAGCCCCAGCATTTT; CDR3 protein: CAVGVGYNQPQHF
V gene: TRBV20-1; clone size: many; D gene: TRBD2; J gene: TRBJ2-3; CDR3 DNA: TGCAGTGCTAGAGATAAGTTAGGGCGGGAGAGGGGCACAGATACGCAGTATTTT; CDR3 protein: CSARDKLGRERGTDTQYF
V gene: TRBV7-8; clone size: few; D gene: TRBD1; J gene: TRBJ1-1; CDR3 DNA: TGTGCCAGCAGCCGATCCCCCGGACAGGCCGCTGAAGCTTTCTTT; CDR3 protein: CASSRSPGQAAEAFF
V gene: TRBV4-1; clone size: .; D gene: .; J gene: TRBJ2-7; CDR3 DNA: TGCGCCAGCAGCCAAGGGAGGGGCTGGGGCGAGCAGTACTTC; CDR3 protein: CASSQGRGWGEQYF
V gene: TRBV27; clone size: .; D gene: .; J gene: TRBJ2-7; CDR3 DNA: TGTGCCAGCAGTATGTGGGGCAGGGGTTTGTACTTC; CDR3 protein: CASSMWGRGLYF
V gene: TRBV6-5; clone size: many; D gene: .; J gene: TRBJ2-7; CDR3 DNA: TGTGCCAGCAGTTACGCGACAGGCACCTACGAGCAGTACTTC; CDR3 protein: CASSYATGTYEQYF
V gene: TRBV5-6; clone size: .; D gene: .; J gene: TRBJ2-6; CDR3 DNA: TGTGCCAGCAGCCCTCTTCCTGGGGCCAACGTCCTGACTTTC; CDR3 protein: CASSPLPGANVLTF
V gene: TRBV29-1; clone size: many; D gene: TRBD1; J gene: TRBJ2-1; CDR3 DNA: TGCAGCGTTGAACGACAGGGTATCAATGAGCAGTTCTTC; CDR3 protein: CSVERQGINEQFF
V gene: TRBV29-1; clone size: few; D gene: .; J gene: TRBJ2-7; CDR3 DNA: TGCAGCGTTGAACCTCTTTCAGTTCTTGGGGCGAGGGGCGAGCAGTACTTC; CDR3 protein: CSVEPLSVLGARGEQYF
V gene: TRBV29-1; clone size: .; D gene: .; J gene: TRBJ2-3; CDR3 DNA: TGCAGCGTTGCACAGACAACCACAGATACGCAGTATTTT; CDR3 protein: CSVAQTTTDTQYF
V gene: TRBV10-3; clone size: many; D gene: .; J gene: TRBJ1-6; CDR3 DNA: TGTGCCATCAGGAATGACAGACTCAATTCACCCCTCCACTTT; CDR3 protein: CAIRNDRLNSPLHF
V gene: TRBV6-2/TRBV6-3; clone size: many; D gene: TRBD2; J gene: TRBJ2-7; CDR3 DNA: TGTGCCAGCACCACTGGACTAGCCTACGAGCAGTACTTC; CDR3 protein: CASTTGLAYEQYF
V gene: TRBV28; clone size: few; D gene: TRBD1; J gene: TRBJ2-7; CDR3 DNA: TGTGCCAGCACCACCGGGACAGGGACCTACGAGCAGTACTTC; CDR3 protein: CASTTGTGTYEQYF
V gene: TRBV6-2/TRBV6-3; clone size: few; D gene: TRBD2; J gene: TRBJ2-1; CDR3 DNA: TGTGCCAGCAGTAAGACTAGCGGGAGGGAGGGTGAGCAGTTCTTC; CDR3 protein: CASSKTSGREGEQFF
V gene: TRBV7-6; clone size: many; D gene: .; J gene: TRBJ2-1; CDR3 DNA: TGTGCCAGCAGCTTAGCCACCATAAGCGACTACCGCCCGATTAGCTCCTACAATGAGCAGTTCTTC; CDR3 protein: CASSLATISDYRPISSYNEQFF
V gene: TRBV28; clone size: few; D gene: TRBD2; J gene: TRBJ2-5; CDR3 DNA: TGTGCCAGCAGTTCGGGACTAGCGGGTCCCTGGGGGGAGACCCAGTACTTC; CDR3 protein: CASSSGLAGPWGETQYF
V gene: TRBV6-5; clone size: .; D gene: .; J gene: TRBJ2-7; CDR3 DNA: TGTGCCAGCAGTCAAACCCGACCAGCACCCCCCTACGAGCAGTACTTC; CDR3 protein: CASSQTRPAPPYEQYF
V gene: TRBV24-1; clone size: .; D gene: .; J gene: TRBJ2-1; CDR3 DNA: TGTGCCACCAGTGATTTGGAATCGGGAGACTACAATGAGCAGTTCTTC; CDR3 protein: CATSDLESGDYNEQFF
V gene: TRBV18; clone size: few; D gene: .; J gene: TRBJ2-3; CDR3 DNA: TGTGCCAGCTCACTTTTGCCGGGGCCTAGCACAGATACGCAGTATTTT; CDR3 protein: CASSLLPGPSTDTQYF
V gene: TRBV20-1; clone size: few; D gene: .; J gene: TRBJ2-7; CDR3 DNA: TGCAGTGCTACCGACGGTGTTAACTCCTACGAGCAGTACTTC; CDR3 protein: CSATDGVNSYEQYF
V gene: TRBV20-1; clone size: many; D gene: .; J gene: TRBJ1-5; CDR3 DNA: TGCAGTGCTCAAAGGGGCCGTGGACTTAATCAGCCCCAGCATTTT; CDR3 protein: CSAQRGRGLNQPQHF
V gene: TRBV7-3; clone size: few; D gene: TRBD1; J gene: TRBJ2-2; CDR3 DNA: TGTGCCAGCAGCTTCAGGACAGGGTTTGAAACCGGGGAGCTGTTTTTT; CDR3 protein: CASSFRTGFETGELFF
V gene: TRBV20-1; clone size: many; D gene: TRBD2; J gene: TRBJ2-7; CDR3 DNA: TGCAGTGGAACTAGCGGAGAGGAGGGCTCCTACGAGCAGTACTTC; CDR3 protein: CSGTSGEEGSYEQYF
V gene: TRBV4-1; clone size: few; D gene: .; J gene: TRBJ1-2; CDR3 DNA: TGCGCCAGCAGCCAGCCGGCACATTCACCCAACTATGGCTACACCTTC; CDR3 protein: CASSQPAHSPNYGYTF
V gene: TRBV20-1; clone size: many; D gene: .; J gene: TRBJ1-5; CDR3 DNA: TGCAGTGCCCTTCCGGCAGTCGCCAATCAGCCCCAGCATTTT; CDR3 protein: CSALPAVANQPQHF
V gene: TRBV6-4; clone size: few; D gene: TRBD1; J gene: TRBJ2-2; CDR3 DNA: TGTGCCAGCAGTGAATCAGGGGGCCTTTACCCCGGGGAGCTGTTTTTT; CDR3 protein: CASSESGGLYPGELFF
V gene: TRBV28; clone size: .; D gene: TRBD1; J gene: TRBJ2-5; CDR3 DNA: TGTGCCAGCAGTCCGATCGGGACAGTCAAACAAGAGACCCAGTACTTC; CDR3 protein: CASSPIGTVKQETQYF
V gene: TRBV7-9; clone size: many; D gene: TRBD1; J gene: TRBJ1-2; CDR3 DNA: TGTGCCAGCAGCCAACAGGGGCGAGGGTCAGATGGCTACACCTTC; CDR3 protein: CASSQQGRGSDGYTF
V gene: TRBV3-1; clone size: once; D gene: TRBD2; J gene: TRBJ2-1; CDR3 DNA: TGTGCCAGCAGCCAAATTCTAGCGGGAATCAATGAGCAGTTCTTC; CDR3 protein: CASSQILAGINEQFF
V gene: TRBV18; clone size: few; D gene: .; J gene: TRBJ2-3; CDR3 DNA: TGTGCCAGCTCACCAGACCCCGTCGGCAGGGGAGATACGCAGTATTTT; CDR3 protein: CASSPDPVGRGDTQYF
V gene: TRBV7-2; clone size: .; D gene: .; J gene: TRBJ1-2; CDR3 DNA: TGTGCCAGCAGCTTAGAGTGGGCTAACTATGGCTACACCTTC; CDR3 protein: CASSLEWANYGYTF
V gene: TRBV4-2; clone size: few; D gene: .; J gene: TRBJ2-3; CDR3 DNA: TGTGCCAGCAGCCAAGATGGCCTAACCCCAGATACGCAGTATTTT; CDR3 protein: CASSQDGLTPDTQYF
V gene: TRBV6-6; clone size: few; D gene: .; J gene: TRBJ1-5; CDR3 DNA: TGTGCCAGCGGTGGGGCCCCTTTACAGCCCCAGCATTTT; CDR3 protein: CASGGAPLQPQHF
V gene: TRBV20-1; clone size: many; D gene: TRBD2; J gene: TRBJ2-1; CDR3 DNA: TGCAGTGCTCACCGAGCGGGAACCTACAATGAGCAGTTCTTC; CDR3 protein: CSAHRAGTYNEQFF
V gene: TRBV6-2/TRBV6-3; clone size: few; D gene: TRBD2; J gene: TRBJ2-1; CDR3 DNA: TGTGCCAGCAGTCCAGGACTAGCGGGATCGTCCTACAATGAGCAGTTCTTC; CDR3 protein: CASSPGLAGSSYNEQFF
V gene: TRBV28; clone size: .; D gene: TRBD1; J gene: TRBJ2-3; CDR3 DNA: TGTGCCAGCAGTTTGGGACAGGGTGGAACAGATACGCAGTATTTT; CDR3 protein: CASSLGQGGTDTQYF
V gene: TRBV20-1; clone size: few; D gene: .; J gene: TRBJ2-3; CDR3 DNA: TGCAGTGCTAGATTTAGGGGGGCATTAGATACGCAGTATTTT; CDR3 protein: CSARFRGALDTQYF
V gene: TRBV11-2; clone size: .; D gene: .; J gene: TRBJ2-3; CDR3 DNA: TGTGCCAGCAGCCCAGGGGGCACAGATACGCAGTATTTT; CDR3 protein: CASSPGGTDTQYF